The clone carrying this T cell receptor beta chain was detected once. Its target is unknown. PCR or immunohistochemistry showed mismatch repair deficiency in every enrolled patient. Three pembrolizumab responders had their TCRs sequenced. CDR1 and CDR2 from the germline V gene are SGHNT and YENEEA. This CDR3 is 15 amino acids long. V was clipped by 5 bases and J by 0 bases; unmatched bases: 3. This sample stems from a study of PD-1 blockade in mismatch repair-deficient tumors. Study-wide context: All were previously treated, progressing patients with eleven to twelve mismatch repair-deficient cancer types.

Notes on the study in general: Rapid post-treatment expansion, then contraction, generally preceding radiologic response, marked tumor-resident clones.

Assay used: immunoSEQ multiplex PCR; TCRdb lists only in-frame clones, some missing. Found here are about 14,000 clones, roughly 82% of them singletons; the top ten hold under 2%. The TCR sequence derives from an adult with mismatch repair-deficient cancer. The sample here was PBMCs, taken 14 weeks after starting pembrolizumab. The chain uses TRBV11-3 and TRBJ2-2; 7 bases agree with TRBD1. CDR3 coding DNA: TGTGCCAGCAGCCGGGACAGCGCGAACACCGGGGAGCTGTTTTTT. The encoded protein is CASSRDSANTGELFF.